The 18 T cell receptor beta chains below come from one sample, sequenced in a study of PD-L1 blockade in urothelial cancer. The time point was: pretreatment peripheral blood. Here immunoSEQ multiplex PCR was the method, and the copy in TCRdb shows in-frame clones only, minus some. Of tens of thousands of clones listed, over 80% are singletons. The sequencing used PBMCs, collected around atezolizumab (anti-PD-L1) treatment. These receptors were collected from a man aged 60-69 years with urothelial cancer.

In nucleotides, the CDR3 is TGTGCCACCAGCAGGGACTCGACCTACAATGAGCAGTTCTTC. It yields the protein CATSRDSTYNEQFF. The chain employs TRBV15 and TRBJ2-1; the D gene is possibly TRBD2 (5 bases). The CDR3 length is 14 residues. The V gene lost 3 bases and the J gene lost 2 bases, with 8 bases spanning the gap. The germline CDR1 and CDR2 sequences are LNHNV and YYDKDF (reference sequence).

The rearrangement joins TRBV6-6 to TRBJ2-7; no definite D call. Looked up from germline, CDR1 is MNHNY and CDR2 is SVGAGI (reference sequence). This CDR3 is built from 14 residues. The V gene lost 0 bases and the J gene lost 4 bases, with 10 bases spanning the gap. As DNA, the CDR3 is TGTGCCAGCAGTTACTCGGCGGAGAGATACGAGCAGTACTTC. It translates to CASSYSAERYEQYF.

J is TRBJ2-5 and V is TRBV5-5, with D maybe TRBD1 (6 bases). There are 16 residues in the CDR3. Germline V gene data show CDR1 as SGHKS and CDR2 as YYEKEE (reference sequence). V was pared by 2 bases and J by 2 bases, with 16 bases between. In DNA, the CDR3 is TGTGCCAGCAGCTTATCAAGGGGGTTTGAACAAGAGACCCAGTACTTC. As protein: CASSLSRGFEQETQYF.

The count of this clone is one. Compared with germline, one end of the junction differs, possibly owing to a read error. The chain joins TRBV6-5 to TRBJ2-1; D might be TRBD2 (5 bases). Germline CDR1 is MNHEY and CDR2 is SVGAGI. The CDR3 totals 11 residues. This chain's CDR3 is CASSYRGDMIF. The CDR3 DNA is TGTGCCAGCAGTTACCGGGGTGATATGATCTTC.

The chain has TRBV6-4 and TRBJ2-3, with TRBD2 matching over 10 bases. Germline lookup yields CDR1 MRHNA and CDR2 SNTAGT. Losses at the gene ends were 8 bases for V and 1 base for J; bases not matched to a gene: 3. The CDR3 totals 14 residues. The CDR3 sequence is CASGTSGGTDTQYF. CDR3 DNA: TGTGCCAGCGGAACTAGCGGGGGCACAGATACGCAGTATTTT.

The chain links TRBV6-5 to TRBJ2-2, with D possibly TRBD1 on 6 matching bases. The V and J ends lost 2 bases and 4 bases respectively, with 11 bases between them. The length of the CDR3 is 15 residues. Germline CDR1 reads MNHEY; CDR2 reads SVGAGI. For the CDR3, the DNA is TGTGCCAGCAGTTACCGACAGGAGGTCACCGGGGAGCTGTTTTTT. It specifies CASSYRQEVTGELFF.

The V and J genes are TRBV6-1 and TRBJ2-2, with a tentative D call TRBD2 (5 bases). CDR1 is MNHNS, CDR2 SASEGT, per germline. The CDR3 covers 15 residues. Trimming removed 7 bases at V and 6 bases at J, with 18 bases between. The CDR3 here is CASIRVVVGAGELFF. As DNA, the CDR3 is TGTGCCAGCATAAGGGTTGTCGTCGGGGCCGGGGAGCTGTTTTTT.

The chain uses TRBV30 and TRBJ2-3; 10 bases are shared with TRBD1. The CDR3 is 15 amino acids. CDR1 is GTSNPN, CDR2 SVGIG, per germline (reference sequence). The trim removed 5 bases at V and 0 bases at J, leaving 5 bases unmatched. CDR3 in DNA: TGTGCCTGGTCGACAGGGGGCCCCAGCACAGATACGCAGTATTTT. Its protein product is CAWSTGGPSTDTQYF.

The V gene is TRBV7-2, the J gene TRBJ2-3; possible D gene TRBD2, 6 bases. Trimming left V 2 bases short and J 2 bases short, with 11 bases between. Germline V gene data show CDR1 as SGHTA and CDR2 as FQGNSA. The CDR3 totals 15 residues. CDR3 amino acids: CASSLWAGTTDTQYF. DNA for the CDR3: TGTGCCAGCAGCTTATGGGCGGGAACCACAGATACGCAGTATTTT.

The chain employs TRBV2 and TRBJ1-5, with TRBD1 matching over 9 bases. Germline CDR1 reads SNHLY; CDR2 reads FYNNEI. J lost 5 bases, V lost 5 bases, and 7 bases had no gene match. CDR3 length: 15 residues. The CDR3 DNA follows: TGTGCCAGCAGTCCGGGACAGGGTCAGGATCAGCCCCAGCATTTT. Residues: CASSPGQGQDQPQHF.

The CDR3 DNA sequence: TGTGCCAGCAGCTTAGTTAGCGGGAGGAGGTCCGGGGAGCTGTTTTTT. Translating gives CASSLVSGRRSGELFF. The chain joins TRBV7-2 to TRBJ2-2; 10 bases line up with TRBD2. V was clipped by 1 base and J by 6 bases; unmatched bases: 5. Per the germline V gene, CDR1 is SGHTA and CDR2 is FQGNSA. This CDR3 contains 16 residues.

This chain uses TRBV5-1 with TRBJ2-3; 7 positions agree with TRBD2. The CDR3 length is 16 residues. The germline V gene has CDR1 SGHRS and CDR2 YFSETQ. J was trimmed by 1 base and V by 6 bases; bases with no gene match: 11. The CDR3 is CASIGGSLFGTDTQYF. Written as DNA, the CDR3 is TGCGCCAGCATTGGCGGGAGCCTATTTGGCACAGATACGCAGTATTTT.

The genes are TRBV2 and TRBJ2-2; D is possibly TRBD1 (6 bases). Germline V gives CDR1 SNHLY, CDR2 FYNNEI. This CDR3 region has 15 residues. The V end lost 3 bases, the J end lost 1 base, and 9 bases lay between the germline ends. The CDR3 protein is CASSDAQGNTGELFF. In DNA form, the CDR3 reads TGTGCCAGCAGTGATGCACAGGGGAACACCGGGGAGCTGTTTTTT. Full variable domain (missing parts from reference TRBV2 and TRBJ2-2): EPEVTQTPSHQVTQMGQEVILRCVPISNHLYFYWYRQILGQKVEFLVSFYNNEISEKSEIFDDQFSVERPDGSNFTLKIRSTKLEDSAMYFCASSDAQGNTGELFFGEGSRLTVL.

This clone was counted between two and nine times. The V call is TRBV6-5, the J call TRBJ1-1; a possible D gene is TRBD1 (5 bases). Germline V gene data show CDR1 as MNHEY and CDR2 as SVGAGI. Deletions cut 2 bases from V and 5 bases from J, with 12 bases between. This CDR3 spans 14 amino acids. CDR3 amino acids: CASSYRREGTEAFF. Here the CDR3 DNA reads TGTGCCAGCAGTTACCGCAGGGAGGGGACTGAAGCTTTCTTT.

A few counts support this clone. The rearrangement joins TRBV5-4 to TRBJ2-3; D perhaps matches TRBD2 (6 bases). V was clipped by 2 bases and J by 10 bases, with 17 bases between them. The CDR3 runs 14 residues. CDR1 SGHNT and CDR2 YYREEE come from the germline V gene (reference sequence). The CDR3 DNA sequence: TGTGCCAGCAGCTTCCCACAATCAGTAGCGGCGCAGTATTTT. Translated: CASSFPQSVAAQYF. Full variable domain (rest looked up from reference TRBV5-4 and TRBJ2-3): ETGVTQSPTHLIKTRGQQVTLRCSSQSGHNTVSWYQQALGQGPQFIFQYYREEENGRGNFPPRFSGLQFPNYSSELNVNALELDDSALYLCASSFPQSVAAQYFGPGTRLTVL.

The rearrangement uses TRBV6-1 and TRBJ2-1, with D hard to call. CDR1 and CDR2 (germline): MNHNS, SASEGT. Trimming cost V 6 bases and J 7 bases, with 16 bases left between them. This CDR3 has 14 amino acids. The CDR3 nucleotides read TGTGCCAGCAGGCTAAATAACCCGCCGAATGAGCAGTTCTTC. This translates into CASRLNNPPNEQFF.

V and J are TRBV6-5 and TRBJ1-2; TRBD1 is a possible D gene (6 bases). The CDR3 spans 12 residues. Trimming took 7 bases from V and 3 from J, leaving 9 bases between them. The germline V gene encodes CDR1 MNHEY and CDR2 SVGAGI. CDR3 in amino acids: CASKQGHYGYTF. For the CDR3, the DNA is TGTGCCAGCAAACAGGGACACTATGGCTACACCTTC.

This chain joins TRBV4-1 and TRBJ2-3; a possible D gene is TRBD2 (7 bases). In germline, CDR1 is MGHRA, CDR2 YSYEKL. The CDR3 loop spans 15 amino acids. V was clipped by 0 bases and J by 8 bases, with 15 bases between them. CDR3 protein: CASSQEEGGVGTQYF. The CDR3, as DNA: TGCGCCAGCAGCCAAGAGGAGGGGGGGGTAGGTACGCAGTATTTT.